The 22 T cell receptor beta chains reported below all come from one sample, sequenced in a study of CD4 T cells in relation to SARS-CoV-2 and coronaviruses. TCRdb keeps only in-frame clones here, not all; method: immunoSEQ multiplex PCR. Of 35,000 to 40,000 clones listed, around 89% are singletons. Sequences were obtained from memory CD4+ T cells from PBMCs. These TCRs come from an adult with COVID-19.

The CDR3, as DNA: TGTGCCAGCAGCAGGACAGGAAACAACTATGGCTACACCTTC. Translating it yields CASSRTGNNYGYTF. The chain uses TRBV5-5 and TRBJ1-2; the match to TRBD1 covers 7 bases. The germline V gene has CDR1 SGHKS and CDR2 YYEKEE (reference sequence). This CDR3 is 14 amino acids long. J was trimmed by 2 bases and V by 4 bases; bases with no gene match: 5.

Written as DNA, the CDR3 is TGTGCCAGCTCACCGAGGGAGGACCCCTCCTATGGCTACACCTTC. Its translation: CASSPREDPSYGYTF. The chain combines TRBV18 with TRBJ1-2; D is ambiguous. The CDR3 loop spans 15 amino acids. Germline V gene data show CDR1 as KGHSH and CDR2 as LQKENI. V was pared by 3 bases and J by 4 bases, with 15 bases between.

The V gene is TRBV5-6, the J gene TRBJ1-2; no definite D call. Germline assignment: CDR1 SGHDT and CDR2 YYEEEE. The length of the CDR3 is 13 residues. V was cut by 5 bases and J by 4 bases, with 12 bases left in between. The DNA for the CDR3 is TGTGCCAGCAGTCCGCCATCGATCTATGGCTACACCTTC. The encoded protein is CASSPPSIYGYTF.

The gene calls are TRBV10-1 and TRBJ2-1, with D uncertain. CDR1 and CDR2 from the germline V gene are WNHNN and SYGVQD (reference sequence). Trimming cost V 3 bases and J 4 bases, with 13 bases left between them. This CDR3 spans 15 amino acids. Written as DNA, the CDR3 is TGCGCCAGCAGTGATTTGGGCCAGCCGTACAATGAGCAGTTCTTC. Translating it yields CASSDLGQPYNEQFF.

The CDR3 DNA reads as TGTGCCAGCAGCCAAGGGACCTTAAATCAGCCCCAGCATTTT. Protein: CASSQGTLNQPQHF. The chain carries TRBV3-1 (or the pseudogene TRBV3-2) and TRBJ1-5; D not resolved. V gave up 1 base and J gave up 4 bases, with 8 bases separating them. Germline lookup yields CDR1 LGHDT and CDR2 YNNKEL (reference sequence). This CDR3 region has 14 residues.

The V gene is TRBV5-4, the J gene TRBJ2-1; 15 bases agree with TRBD2. Germline-derived CDR1 and CDR2 are SGHNT and YYREEE (reference sequence). J was trimmed by 7 bases and V by 4 bases; bases with no gene match: 6. The CDR3 is 16 amino acids. CDR3 bases: TGTGCCAGCAGCACACCCGGGACTAGCGGGGGGAATGAGCAGTTCTTC. Translating it yields CASSTPGTSGGNEQFF.

This clone was detected only a few times. The chain carries TRBV7-9 and TRBJ1-6; D perhaps matches TRBD1 (5 bases). Trimming took off 5 bases at V and 8 bases at J, with 16 bases between the two ends. CDR3 length: 15 amino acids. Germline loops: CDR1 SEHNR, CDR2 FQNEAQ (reference sequence). The CDR3 loop reads CASSPGHVSDSPLHF. The CDR3 DNA follows: TGTGCCAGCAGCCCGGGGCACGTGTCCGATTCACCCCTCCACTTT.

The chain uses TRBV5-6 and TRBJ2-1; 8 nucleotides align to TRBD1. This CDR3 comprises 16 residues. The ends lost 3 bases at V and 3 bases at J; junction bases unmatched: 8. CDR1 SGHDT and CDR2 YYEEEE come from the germline V gene. In nucleotides, the CDR3 is TGTGCCAGCAGCTCTCCCGGGACAGGACACTACAATGAGCAGTTCTTC. Its translation: CASSSPGTGHYNEQFF.

CDR3: CASKSGDMNTEAFF. In nucleotides, the CDR3 is TGTGCCAGCAAGTCAGGGGACATGAACACTGAAGCTTTCTTT. V and J are TRBV6-5 and TRBJ1-1; D perhaps matches TRBD1 (6 bases). This CDR3 region has 14 residues. The germline V and J ends were trimmed by 7 bases and 0 bases, with 12 bases remaining between them. Germline CDR1 reads MNHEY; CDR2 reads SVGAGI.

The chain has TRBV19 and TRBJ2-2; maybe TRBD1 (5 bases). The CDR3 is made up of 15 amino acids. V shed 6 bases and J shed 0 bases, with 11 bases lying between them. The germline gives CDR1 LNHDA, CDR2 SQIVND (reference sequence). CDR3 DNA sequence: TGTGCCAGTAGAACAGGCTCAGCGAACACCGGGGAGCTGTTTTTT. Its protein product is CASRTGSANTGELFF.

This chain joins TRBV12-5 and TRBJ1-1; unclear D gene. Per germline, CDR1 LGHNT and CDR2 FRNRAP. The CDR3 has 13 amino acids. The ends were cut back, 4 bases at V and 0 bases at J, with 6 bases in the middle. CDR3 in amino acids: CASGSSMNTEAFF. The CDR3 DNA is TGTGCTAGTGGTTCCTCTATGAACACTGAAGCTTTCTTT.

This rearrangement joins TRBV19 to TRBJ1-4; TRBD1 matches at 10 bases. CDR3 length: 15 amino acids. V lost 6 bases to trimming and J lost 6 bases; unmatched junction nucleotides: 7. The V gene's germline CDR1 is LNHDA and CDR2 SQIVND (reference sequence). Written as DNA, the CDR3 is TGTGCCAGTAGCCAACCGACAGGGGGCTATGAAAAACTGTTTTTT. Translating gives CASSQPTGGYEKLFF.

This rearrangement joins TRBV4-2 to TRBJ1-5, with D perhaps TRBD1 (5 bases). V was trimmed by 4 bases and J by 7 bases, leaving 17 bases between them. Looked up from germline, CDR1 is LGHNA and CDR2 is YNFKEQ. CDR3 size: 15 residues. CDR3 amino acids: CASSLGGEAGQPQHF. The CDR3 region has the DNA TGTGCCAGCAGCCTGGGGGGTGAGGCCGGCCAGCCCCAGCATTTT.

The chain couples TRBV6-6 to TRBJ1-2; 8 positions match TRBD1. This CDR3 has 15 residues. Germline lookup yields CDR1 MNHNY and CDR2 SVGAGI (reference sequence). The V and J ends lost 5 bases and 3 bases, in that order; junction bases with no gene match: 8. CDR3: CASSKIQGADYGYTF. In DNA form, the CDR3 reads TGTGCCAGCAGTAAAATCCAGGGGGCGGACTATGGCTACACCTTC.

J is TRBJ2-7 and V is TRBV27; D remains unclear. V gave up 0 bases and J gave up 5 bases, with 14 bases separating them. The CDR3 spans 15 residues. CDR1 and CDR2 from the germline V gene are MNHEY and SMNVEV (reference sequence). In DNA form, the CDR3 reads TGTGCCAGCAGTTTATCTGAATGGACCCCTAACGAGCAGTACTTC. It encodes CASSLSEWTPNEQYF.

The rearrangement joins TRBV11-3 to TRBJ2-1; a weak D match, TRBD2 (7 bases). CDR3 length: 16 amino acids. With 3 bases removed from V and 4 bases from J, the gap between germline ends came to 16 bases. Per the germline V gene, CDR1 is SGHNT and CDR2 is YENEEA. This CDR3 reads CASSFGGPSTYNEQFF. The CDR3 coding sequence is TGTGCCAGCAGCTTCGGGGGGCCAAGTACGTACAATGAGCAGTTCTTC. The full variable domain, rest sourced from reference TRBV11-3 and TRBJ2-1, is EAGVVQSPRYKIIEKKQPVAFWCNPISGHNTLYWYLQNLGQGPELLIRYENEEAVDDSQLPKDRFSAERLKGVDSTLKIQPAELGDSAVYLCASSFGGPSTYNEQFFGPGTRLTVL.

The chain is built from TRBV12-3 or TRBV12-4 and TRBJ2-3; weak D call: TRBD1 (6 bases). This CDR3 is built from 12 residues. Deletions cut 3 bases from V and 6 bases from J, with 7 bases between. The CDR3 DNA reads as TGTGCCAGCAGTTTCACAGGGGATACGCAGTATTTT. Amino acid sequence: CASSFTGDTQYF.

In nucleotides, the CDR3 is TGTGCCAGCAGCAAGGGGGGCCCCACCCTCCACTTT. This gives the protein CASSKGGPTLHF. The chain has TRBV25-1 and TRBJ1-6; a weak D match, TRBD1 (6 bases). V was clipped by 6 bases and J by 14 bases, with 14 bases between them. The CDR3 spans 12 residues. The V gene's germline CDR1 is MGHDK and CDR2 SYGVNS. The whole variable domain, remainder taken from reference TRBV25-1 and TRBJ1-6, is EADIYQTPRYLVIGTGKKITLECSQTMGHDKMYWYQQDPGMELHLIHYSYGVNSTEKGDLSSESTVSRIRTEHFPLTLESARPSHTSQYLCASSKGGPTLHFGNGTRLTVT.

This chain joins TRBV7-2 and TRBJ1-5; tentative D call: TRBD1 (5 bases). Trimming took off 3 bases at V and 5 bases at J, with 8 bases between the two ends. CDR1 and CDR2 from the germline V gene are SGHTA and FQGNSA. The CDR3 extends over 13 amino acids. CDR3: CASSFDRDQPQHF. Here the CDR3 DNA reads TGTGCCAGCAGCTTCGACAGAGATCAGCCCCAGCATTTT. The entire variable domain, with the rest obtained from reference TRBV7-2 and TRBJ1-5, is as follows: GAGVSQSPSNKVTEKGKDVELRCDPISGHTALYWYRQSLGQGLEFLIYFQGNSAPDKSGLPSDRFSAERTGGSVSTLTIQRTQQEDSAVYLCASSFDRDQPQHFGDGTRLSIL.

V gene TRBV5-1 combines with J gene TRBJ2-5, with 7 nucleotides matching TRBD2. The CDR3 has 13 residues. V shed 4 bases and J 1 base; nucleotides not matched to a gene: 1. The germline gives CDR1 SGHRS, CDR2 YFSETQ. As DNA, the CDR3 is TGCGCCAGCAGCGGGGGGGGCCAAGAGACCCAGTACTTC. Its protein product is CASSGGGQETQYF. Combining the CDR3 with reference TRBV5-1 and TRBJ2-5 gives the whole variable domain KAGVTQTPRYLIKTRGQQVTLSCSPISGHRSVSWYQQTPGQGLQFLFEYFSETQRNKGNFPGRFSGRQFSNSRSEMNVSTLELGDSALYLCASSGGGQETQYFGPGTRLLVL.

The chain carries TRBV19 and TRBJ2-2; 7 bases agree with TRBD2. V was clipped by 3 bases and J by 4 bases; unmatched bases: 5. CDR1 is LNHDA and CDR2 is SQIVND in the germline V gene (reference sequence). The CDR3 covers 15 residues. The CDR3 coding sequence is TGTGCCAGTAGTATTACGGGGGGTGGCACCGGGGAGCTGTTTTTT. This codes for CASSITGGGTGELFF.

J is TRBJ2-7 and V is TRBV6-2 or TRBV6-3; the match to TRBD2 covers 11 bases. Germline V gene lookup returns CDR1 MNHEY and CDR2 SVGEGT. CDR3 length: 15 amino acids. The V segment lost 5 bases and the J segment 7 bases; nucleotides outside the gene matches: 10. The CDR3 is CASSTTSGDPGEQYF. The CDR3 DNA sequence: TGTGCCAGCAGTACGACTAGCGGGGATCCGGGAGAGCAGTACTTC.